These 19 T cell receptor beta chains share one sample of origin, sequenced in a study of Graves' ophthalmopathy and Graves' hyperthyroidism listed by TCRdb under 2018. Sequenced on an Illumina HiSeq 2000. TCR beta CDR3 regions were amplified from RNA transcripts for repertoire sequencing. The first round was an RT-PCR using HTBI primers with the Qiagen OneStep RT-PCR kit, and this first round was followed by a second-round multiplex PCR, then size selection and purification. In TCRdb, the public reads were trimmed at Q25 with fastp and aligned with MiXCR, with productive beta chains retained. Entries are consolidated by CDR3 protein sequence, retaining the most common genes and DNA. The sample table holds roughly 600,000 distinct CDR3 sequences, of which just under 40% were seen once. The top ten hold over 3.5% of the sample. Specimen: peripheral blood or thyroid tissue (not recorded which). The origin of the receptors is an adult man with Graves' hyperthyroidism.

A word on this clonotype: Just one base apart from a much larger clone, this may be a read error. The chain joins TRBV5-1 to TRBJ2-7; maybe TRBD1 (6 bases). CDR1 is SGHRS and CDR2 is YFSETQ in the germline V gene. CDR3 length equals 15 residues. The ends were cut back, 4 bases at V and 0 bases at J, with 14 bases in the middle. The CDR3 DNA follows: TGCGCCAGCAGCGGCTGGGACATGGCCTCCTACGAGCAGTACTTC. This translates into CASSGWDMASYEQYF.

This clonotype was counted ten times or more. The chain recombines TRBV10-3 with TRBJ2-5; tentative D call: TRBD2 (5 bases). There are 13 residues in the CDR3. V lost 6 bases and J 2 bases, leaving 10 bases between the germline ends. The germline V gene encodes CDR1 ENHRY and CDR2 SYGVKD. Here the CDR3 DNA reads TGTGCCATCAGCCCCGGACTGCAAGAGACCCAGTACTTC. Protein sequence: CAISPGLQETQYF.

The chain couples TRBV24-1 to TRBJ2-3; D may match TRBD1 or TRBD2 (5 bases each). The CDR3 is 14 amino acids. Per germline, CDR1 KGHDR and CDR2 SFDVKD. The germline V and J ends were trimmed by 2 bases and 7 bases, with 12 bases remaining between them. Here the CDR3 reads CATSDWGSENTQYF. Here the CDR3 DNA reads TGTGCCACCAGTGATTGGGGGAGCGAGAATACGCAGTATTTT.

This clonotype has ten or more counts. V is TRBV5-1 and J is TRBJ1-5; D unclear. Germline CDR1 reads SGHRS; CDR2 reads YFSETQ. The CDR3 has 14 amino acids. V was shortened by 0 bases and J by 11 bases, with 15 bases between the two germline ends. CDR3 nucleotide sequence: TGCGCCAGCAGCTTGGCGTTCGGATCCGGAACCCAGCATTTT. Translating gives CASSLAFGSGTQHF.

V is TRBV30 and J is TRBJ1-4; 10 bases map to TRBD1. Germline lookup yields CDR1 GTSNPN and CDR2 SVGIG (reference sequence). V shed 1 base and J 7 bases; nucleotides not matched to a gene: 9. CDR3 size: 16 residues. CDR3 residues: CAWSDLRDRGIEKLFF. Here the CDR3 DNA reads TGTGCCTGGAGTGACCTAAGGGACAGGGGAATTGAAAAACTGTTTTTT.

This chain links TRBV7-9 with TRBJ2-7; 9 positions agree with TRBD1. Trimming took 4 bases from V and 7 from J; bases not matched to a gene: 14. The CDR3 covers 16 residues. Germline V gene data show CDR1 as SEHNR and CDR2 as FQNEAQ (reference sequence). The CDR3 coding sequence is TGTGCCAGCAGCTCAACCGGGACAGGGTATTCCAATGAGCAGTACTTC. Translating it yields CASSSTGTGYSNEQYF.

The chain couples TRBV2 to TRBJ1-3; D is ambiguous. CDR3 length: 16 amino acids. V lost 6 bases and J lost 0, with 15 bases in between. Germline loops: CDR1 SNHLY, CDR2 FYNNEI. The CDR3 region has the DNA TGTGCCAGCAGCGAAAGGCGGCAGAGCTCTGGAAACACCATATATTTT. As protein: CASSERRQSSGNTIYF.

The chain employs TRBV19 and TRBJ1-5, with a weak D call TRBD1 (6 bases). The CDR3 has 17 residues. Germline V gene sequence: CDR1 LNHDA, CDR2 SQIVND (reference sequence). V was clipped by 3 bases and J by 0 bases, with 15 bases between them. CDR3 in amino acids: CASSMTGGRDSNQPQHF. The CDR3 DNA reads TGTGCCAGTAGTATGACCGGGGGCAGGGATAGCAATCAGCCCCAGCATTTT.

The rearrangement uses TRBV25-1 and TRBJ2-7; 7 bases align to TRBD1. Looked up from germline, CDR1 is MGHDK and CDR2 is SYGVNS. After removal of 8 bases from V and 0 bases from J, the junction contained 10 bases not matched to a gene. This CDR3 comprises 15 residues. CDR3 residues: CASGISGTASYEQYF. The CDR3 region has the DNA TGTGCCAGCGGCATTTCCGGGACAGCCTCCTACGAGCAGTACTTC.

This clonotype was detected ten times or more. The V and J genes are TRBV2 and TRBJ1-5; unclear D gene. Trimming stripped 6 bases from V and 3 bases from J, with 9 bases between. The CDR3 is 13 amino acids. The germline V gene encodes CDR1 SNHLY and CDR2 FYNNEI. The DNA for the CDR3 is TGTGCCAGCAGCAAGGGATACAATCAGCCCCAGCATTTT. This codes for CASSKGYNQPQHF.

This clonotype was detected a few times. The rearrangement uses TRBV7-3 and TRBJ1-4; 11 bases align to TRBD1. V was pared by 5 bases and J by 10 bases, with 6 bases of the junction left unmatched. This CDR3 has 14 amino acids. Germline V lookup: CDR1 SGHTA, CDR2 FQGTGA. CDR3 in amino acids: CASSVPGTGGKLFF. In DNA form, the CDR3 reads TGTGCCAGCAGCGTCCCCGGGACAGGGGGAAAACTGTTTTTT.

V is TRBV19 and J is TRBJ1-1; possibly TRBD1 for D (5 bases). V shed 7 bases and J shed 1 base, with 19 bases lying between them. Germline V gene data show CDR1 as LNHDA and CDR2 as SQIVND (reference sequence). This CDR3 comprises 16 residues. The CDR3 nucleotides are TGTGCCAGTATAGGGACGAGTGTACCTAAGAACACTGAAGCTTTCTTT. Its protein product is CASIGTSVPKNTEAFF.

This clonotype was observed a single time. The chain joins TRBV11-2 to TRBJ2-7; 13 positions agree with TRBD2. The germline V gene has CDR1 SGHAT and CDR2 FQNNGV. The trim removed 4 bases at V and 7 bases at J, leaving 10 bases unmatched. This CDR3 region has 16 residues. CDR3 DNA: TGTGCCAGCAGCTACGGACTAGCGGGGGCCTACAATGAGCAGTACTTC. Amino acids: CASSYGLAGAYNEQYF. Full variable domain (missing parts from reference TRBV11-2 and TRBJ2-7): EAGVAQSPRYKIIEKRQSVAFWCNPISGHATLYWYQQILGQGPKLLIQFQNNGVVDDSQLPKDRFSAERLKGVDSTLKIQPAKLEDSAVYLCASSYGLAGAYNEQYFGPGTRLTVT.

Worth noting for this clonotype: The junction differs from germline at one of its ends, possibly a read error. This rearrangement joins TRBV5-4 to TRBJ1-3, with 8 bases fitting TRBD1. CDR1 and CDR2 (germline): SGHNT, YYREEE (reference sequence). CDR3 length: 15 amino acids. The DNA of the CDR3 is TGTGCCGGCAGCTTCCAGGGGGCCTCTGGAAACACCATATATTTT. Translating gives CAGSFQGASGNTIYF.

V is TRBV10-3 and J is TRBJ1-5; TRBD1 matches at 8 bases. Germline CDR1 reads ENHRY; CDR2 reads SYGVKD. The CDR3 contains 15 residues. V lost 10 bases to trimming and J lost 6 bases; unmatched junction nucleotides: 14. In DNA, the CDR3 is TGTGCCAGCCGACCGGCCGGGACAGGTAGTCAGCCCCAGCATTTT. Its translation is CASRPAGTGSQPQHF.

This clonotype was seen ten or more times. V is TRBV7-9 and J is TRBJ1-1, with 8 bases identical to TRBD1. This CDR3 is 13 amino acids long. The V segment lost 5 bases and the J segment 6 bases; nucleotides outside the gene matches: 5. CDR1 and CDR2 from the germline V gene are SEHNR and FQNEAQ (reference sequence). The CDR3 DNA reads TGTGCCAGCAGCGAGGACAGGGCCCCTGAAGCTTTCTTT. This encodes CASSEDRAPEAFF. Together with reference TRBV7-9 and TRBJ1-1, the CDR3 gives the full variable domain: DTGVSQNPRHKITKRGQNVTFRCDPISEHNRLYWYRQTLGQGPEFLTYFQNEAQLEKSRLLSDRFSAERPKGSFSTLEIQRTEQGDSAMYLCASSEDRAPEAFFGQGTRLTVV.

The chain is built from TRBV7-2 and TRBJ1-2; D perhaps matches TRBD1 (6 bases). Germline CDR1 and CDR2: SGHTA and FQGNSA. CDR3 length: 15 amino acids. With 7 bases removed from V and 4 bases from J, the gap between germline ends came to 19 bases. CDR3: CASTRGGGRTYGYTF. CDR3 in DNA: TGTGCCAGCACCAGAGGGGGGGGGCGGACCTATGGCTACACCTTC.

This clonotype was counted ten times or more. V is TRBV2 and J is TRBJ2-5, with 14 bases aligning to TRBD2. Germline-derived CDR1 and CDR2 are SNHLY and FYNNEI. The CDR3 extends over 16 amino acids. The V and J ends lost 5 bases and 6 bases, in that order; junction bases with no gene match: 8. The CDR3, as DNA: TGTGCCAGCAGTCATCGACTAGCGGGGGGGCCAAAGACCCAGTACTTC. It codes for CASSHRLAGGPKTQYF. The whole variable domain, filled in from reference TRBV2 and TRBJ2-5, reads EPEVTQTPSHQVTQMGQEVILRCVPISNHLYFYWYRQILGQKVEFLVSFYNNEISEKSEIFDDQFSVERPDGSNFTLKIRSTKLEDSAMYFCASSHRLAGGPKTQYFGPGTRLLVL.

The chain has TRBV11-2 and TRBJ2-5; TRBD1 aligns across 7 bases. Germline V gene sequence: CDR1 SGHAT, CDR2 FQNNGV. The CDR3 is 15 residues long. V gave up 6 bases and J gave up 5 bases; unmatched junction bases: 12. CDR3 sequence (DNA): TGTGCCAGCAGTCAAGACAGGGTGGGTCGGGAGACCCAGTACTTC. Protein product: CASSQDRVGRETQYF.